This T cell receptor (beta chain) came from a study of cytomegalovirus exposure and HLA in healthy donors. Findings of the study overall: The authors judged a highly shared variant cluster likely a sequencing artifact.

The PCR was carried out with 60 Vbeta primers and 13 Jbeta primers. TCRdb's table, derived via immunoSEQ multiplex PCR, lists solely in-frame clones and lacks some. The sample holds about 120,000 clones, around 86% seen once. Concerning this clone: Its specificity is not known.

The junction had 1 base not matched to a gene; V was cut back by 5 bases and J by 1 base. The V gene's germline CDR1 is SQVTM and CDR2 ANQGSEA. The length of the CDR3 is 13 residues. The source is a man aged 35 to 55 in good health and CMV-seronegative. The sequenced material came from PBMCs. The V call is TRBV29-1, the J call TRBJ2-5; 10 bases align to TRBD2. The CDR3 is CSVRTSGQETQYF. CDR3 sequence (DNA): TGCAGCGTTCGGACTAGCGGCCAAGAGACCCAGTACTTC.